The 13 T cell receptor beta chains in this list originate from one sample, sequenced in a study of patients and donors after allogeneic stem cell transplantation. Via MiXCR, TCRdb re-called the RT-PCR reads, giving one row per CDR3 protein. The sample lists some 960,000 distinct CDR3 sequences; more than 15% were seen once. Sequenced sample: blood, either unsorted or a sorted T cell fraction (not recorded which). The receptors were gathered from a human donor who was either an allogeneic HSCT recipient or a stem cell or donor lymphocyte infusion donor (not recorded which). It is not recorded whose cells these are; they may come from a transplant donor.

The V and J genes are TRBV7-2 and TRBJ1-2; perhaps TRBD1 as D (5 bases). The germline gives CDR1 SGHTA, CDR2 FQGNSA. The length of the CDR3 is 17 residues. V was pared by 1 base and J by 5 bases, with 20 bases between. CDR3 bases: TGTGCCAGCAGCTTAGGACAGATGATGGGTCGATTTTATGGCTACACCTTC. This sequence encodes CASSLGQMMGRFYGYTF.

Only a few counts were recorded for this clonotype. At one end the junction does not follow the germline gene, possibly because of a read error. J is TRBJ2-1 and V is TRBV11-2; 9 bases line up with TRBD2. Germline V gene lookup returns CDR1 SGHAT and CDR2 FQNNGV. This CDR3 comprises 15 residues. The CDR3 protein is CASTLGLAGTNEQFF. In DNA, the CDR3 is TGTGCCAGCACCTTAGGGCTAGCGGGAACCAATGAGCAGTTCTTC.

The chain combines TRBV12-3 or TRBV12-4 with TRBJ1-6; D unclear. The CDR3 is made up of 15 amino acids. V gave up 7 bases and J gave up 0 bases, with 10 bases separating them. The CDR3 protein is CASTSLSSYNSPLHF. The CDR3, as DNA: TGTGCCAGCACCTCATTGAGCTCCTATAATTCACCCCTCCACTTT.

This clonotype occurred once. The V gene is TRBV10-3, the J gene TRBJ1-1; a weak D match, TRBD1 (5 bases). This CDR3 is built from 16 residues. V lost 0 bases and J 5 bases, leaving 16 bases between the germline ends. Germline V gene sequence: CDR1 ENHRY, CDR2 SYGVKD. The CDR3 reads CAISESTASGGTEAFF. The CDR3 region has the DNA TGTGCCATCAGTGAGTCAACAGCGTCCGGGGGTACTGAAGCTTTCTTT.

About this clonotype: A much bigger clone sits one base away, suggesting this may be a read error. V gene TRBV6-2 or TRBV6-3 combines with J gene TRBJ1-2; no clear D. There are 13 residues in the CDR3. Per the germline V gene, CDR1 is MNHEY and CDR2 is SVGEGT. V shed 0 bases and J shed 3 bases, with 5 bases lying between them. This CDR3 is CASSYSRDYGYTF. The CDR3 DNA reads TGTGCCAGCAGTTACTCGAGAGACTATGGCTACACCTTC.

In its sample, this clonotype was seen a few times. This rearrangement joins TRBV15 to TRBJ1-1; possible D gene TRBD1, 6 bases. Trimming left V 5 bases short and J 11 bases short, with 21 bases between. Germline-derived CDR1 and CDR2 are LNHNV and YYDKDF (reference sequence). This CDR3 comprises 14 residues. The CDR3 is CATSSTGPALQAFF. The CDR3 region has the DNA TGTGCCACCAGCTCAACAGGGCCCGCTTTACAGGCTTTCTTT.

This clonotype was seen more than once but under ten times. The chain uses TRBV2 and TRBJ1-5, with 10 bases that match TRBD1. Unmatched junction bases numbered 4, after V lost 8 bases and J lost 6 bases. The CDR3 spans 13 residues. The germline gives CDR1 SNHLY, CDR2 FYNNEI. The CDR3 DNA sequence: TGTGCCAGCTTTGGACAGGGGGGTCAGCCCCAGCATTTT. It codes for CASFGQGGQPQHF. Drawing the rest from reference TRBV2 and TRBJ1-5, the complete variable domain is EPEVTQTPSHQVTQMGQEVILRCVPISNHLYFYWYRQILGQKVEFLVSFYNNEISEKSEIFDDQFSVERPDGSNFTLKIRSTKLEDSAMYFCASFGQGGQPQHFGDGTRLSIL.

V usage is TRBV29-1 and J usage is TRBJ2-5; no firm D call. The CDR3 runs to 8 residues. Looked up from germline, CDR1 is SQVTM and CDR2 is ANQGSEA. Trimming removed 8 bases from V and 5 bases from J, with 3 bases in between. This CDR3 reads CSTETQYF. The CDR3 region has the DNA TGCAGCACGGAGACCCAGTACTTC.

There are many counts of this clonotype. This sequence joins TRBV29-1 and TRBJ1-2; D gene unclear. Per the germline V gene, CDR1 is SQVTM and CDR2 is ANQGSEA. The CDR3 runs 13 residues. Trimming left V 3 bases short and J 2 bases short, with 10 bases between. CDR3 in DNA: TGCAGCGTTGATGGGAGAAAAAACTATGGCTACACCTTC. This encodes CSVDGRKNYGYTF.

This chain connects TRBV24-1 to TRBJ2-7; D perhaps matches TRBD2 (5 bases). This CDR3 comprises 13 residues. V gave up 0 bases and J gave up 7 bases, with 9 bases separating them. Germline V gives CDR1 KGHDR, CDR2 SFDVKD. The CDR3 sequence is CATSDLRGLEQYF. In DNA, the CDR3 is TGTGCCACCAGTGATTTGAGAGGGTTGGAGCAGTACTTC.

The chain has TRBV6-1 and TRBJ1-1; perhaps TRBD1 as D (6 bases). Germline CDR1 and CDR2: MNHNS and SASEGT. CDR3 length: 13 amino acids. Trimming pared 4 bases from V and 6 bases from J, leaving 12 bases between. The CDR3 loop is CASSVLQGPEAFF. The CDR3 region has the DNA TGTGCCAGCAGTGTATTACAGGGTCCTGAAGCTTTCTTT.

V usage is TRBV12-3 or TRBV12-4 and J usage is TRBJ2-3; no clear D. Trimming took off 6 bases at V and 3 bases at J, with 10 bases between the two ends. The CDR3 consists of 13 residues. CDR3 residues: CASRLRATDTQYF. CDR3 DNA sequence: TGTGCCAGCAGACTTCGGGCGACAGATACGCAGTATTTT.

This clonotype was observed a handful of times. The chain links TRBV12-3 or TRBV12-4 to TRBJ1-1, with D tentatively TRBD1 (5 bases). The CDR3 has 16 amino acids. V was cut by 6 bases and J by 1 base, with 18 bases left in between. The CDR3 coding sequence is TGTGCCAGCAGGATTTTTTCGGGACGGCCGAACACTGAAGCTTTCTTT. Translation: CASRIFSGRPNTEAFF.